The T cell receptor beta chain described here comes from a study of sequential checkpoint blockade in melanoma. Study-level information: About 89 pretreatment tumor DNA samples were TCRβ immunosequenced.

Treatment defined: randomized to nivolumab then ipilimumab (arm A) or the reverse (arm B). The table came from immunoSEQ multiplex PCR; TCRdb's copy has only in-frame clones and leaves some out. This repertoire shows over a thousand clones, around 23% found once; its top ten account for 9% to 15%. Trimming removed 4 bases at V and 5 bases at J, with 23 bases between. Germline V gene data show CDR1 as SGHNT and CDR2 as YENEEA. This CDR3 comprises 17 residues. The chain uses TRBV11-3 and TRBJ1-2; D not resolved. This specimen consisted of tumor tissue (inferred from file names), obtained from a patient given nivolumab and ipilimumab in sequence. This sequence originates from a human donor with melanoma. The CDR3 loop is CASSSSQTLGQLYGYTF. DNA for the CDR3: TGTGCCAGCAGCTCCTCGCAAACCCTCGGGCAGTTGTATGGCTACACCTTC. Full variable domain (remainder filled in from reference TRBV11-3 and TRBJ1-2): EAGVVQSPRYKIIEKKQPVAFWCNPISGHNTLYWYLQNLGQGPELLIRYENEEAVDDSQLPKDRFSAERLKGVDSTLKIQPAELGDSAVYLCASSSSQTLGQLYGYTFGSGTRLTVV.